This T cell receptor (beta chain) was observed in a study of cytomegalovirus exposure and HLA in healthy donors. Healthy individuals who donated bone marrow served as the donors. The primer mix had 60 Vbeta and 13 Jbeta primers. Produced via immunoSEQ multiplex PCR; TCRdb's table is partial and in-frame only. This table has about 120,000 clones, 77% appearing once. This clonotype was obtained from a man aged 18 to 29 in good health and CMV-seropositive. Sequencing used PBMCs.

The CDR3 protein is CASSHSPGQGREASNQPQHF. The CDR3 bases are TGCGCCAGCAGTCACTCCCCTGGACAGGGAAGGGAGGCTAGCAATCAGCCCCAGCATTTT. The V call is TRBV23-1, the J call TRBJ1-5, with 8 bases matching TRBD1. TRBV23-1 is filed as an ORF, its function uncertain. The CDR3 is 20 residues long. V lost 3 bases to trimming and J lost 0 bases; unmatched junction nucleotides: 16.